Sequencing of this T cell receptor (beta chain) was carried out in a study of T cells in Graves' hyperthyroidism and ophthalmopathy. With a duration under 2 months, the hyperthyroidism was newly diagnosed in patients aged 18 to 65. Researchers took RNA transcripts and amplified the TCR beta CDR3 regions from them. HTBI primers were employed in a first-round RT-PCR of the TCR CDR3. TCRdb re-analysed the multiplex PCR reads in MiXCR, keeping a single row per CDR3 protein. The sample contains fewer than 600,000 distinct CDR3 sequences, around 15% of which appear only once. The receptor was isolated from a woman between 18 and 29 years old with Graves' hyperthyroidism. Sequenced material: blood.

The CDR3 loop reads CASSWSGRGDYEQYF. Here the CDR3 DNA reads TGTGCCAGCTCATGGAGCGGGAGAGGGGATTACGAGCAGTACTTC. This chain connects TRBV5-4 to TRBJ2-7, with 8 bases that match TRBD2. V lost 7 bases and J lost 4; bases outside the gene matches: 13. Looked up from germline, CDR1 is SGHNT and CDR2 is YYREEE (reference sequence). This CDR3 is 15 amino acids long. Full variable domain (missing parts from reference TRBV5-4 and TRBJ2-7): ETGVTQSPTHLIKTRGQQVTLRCSSQSGHNTVSWYQQALGQGPQFIFQYYREEENGRGNFPPRFSGLQFPNYSSELNVNALELDDSALYLCASSWSGRGDYEQYFGPGTRLTVT.